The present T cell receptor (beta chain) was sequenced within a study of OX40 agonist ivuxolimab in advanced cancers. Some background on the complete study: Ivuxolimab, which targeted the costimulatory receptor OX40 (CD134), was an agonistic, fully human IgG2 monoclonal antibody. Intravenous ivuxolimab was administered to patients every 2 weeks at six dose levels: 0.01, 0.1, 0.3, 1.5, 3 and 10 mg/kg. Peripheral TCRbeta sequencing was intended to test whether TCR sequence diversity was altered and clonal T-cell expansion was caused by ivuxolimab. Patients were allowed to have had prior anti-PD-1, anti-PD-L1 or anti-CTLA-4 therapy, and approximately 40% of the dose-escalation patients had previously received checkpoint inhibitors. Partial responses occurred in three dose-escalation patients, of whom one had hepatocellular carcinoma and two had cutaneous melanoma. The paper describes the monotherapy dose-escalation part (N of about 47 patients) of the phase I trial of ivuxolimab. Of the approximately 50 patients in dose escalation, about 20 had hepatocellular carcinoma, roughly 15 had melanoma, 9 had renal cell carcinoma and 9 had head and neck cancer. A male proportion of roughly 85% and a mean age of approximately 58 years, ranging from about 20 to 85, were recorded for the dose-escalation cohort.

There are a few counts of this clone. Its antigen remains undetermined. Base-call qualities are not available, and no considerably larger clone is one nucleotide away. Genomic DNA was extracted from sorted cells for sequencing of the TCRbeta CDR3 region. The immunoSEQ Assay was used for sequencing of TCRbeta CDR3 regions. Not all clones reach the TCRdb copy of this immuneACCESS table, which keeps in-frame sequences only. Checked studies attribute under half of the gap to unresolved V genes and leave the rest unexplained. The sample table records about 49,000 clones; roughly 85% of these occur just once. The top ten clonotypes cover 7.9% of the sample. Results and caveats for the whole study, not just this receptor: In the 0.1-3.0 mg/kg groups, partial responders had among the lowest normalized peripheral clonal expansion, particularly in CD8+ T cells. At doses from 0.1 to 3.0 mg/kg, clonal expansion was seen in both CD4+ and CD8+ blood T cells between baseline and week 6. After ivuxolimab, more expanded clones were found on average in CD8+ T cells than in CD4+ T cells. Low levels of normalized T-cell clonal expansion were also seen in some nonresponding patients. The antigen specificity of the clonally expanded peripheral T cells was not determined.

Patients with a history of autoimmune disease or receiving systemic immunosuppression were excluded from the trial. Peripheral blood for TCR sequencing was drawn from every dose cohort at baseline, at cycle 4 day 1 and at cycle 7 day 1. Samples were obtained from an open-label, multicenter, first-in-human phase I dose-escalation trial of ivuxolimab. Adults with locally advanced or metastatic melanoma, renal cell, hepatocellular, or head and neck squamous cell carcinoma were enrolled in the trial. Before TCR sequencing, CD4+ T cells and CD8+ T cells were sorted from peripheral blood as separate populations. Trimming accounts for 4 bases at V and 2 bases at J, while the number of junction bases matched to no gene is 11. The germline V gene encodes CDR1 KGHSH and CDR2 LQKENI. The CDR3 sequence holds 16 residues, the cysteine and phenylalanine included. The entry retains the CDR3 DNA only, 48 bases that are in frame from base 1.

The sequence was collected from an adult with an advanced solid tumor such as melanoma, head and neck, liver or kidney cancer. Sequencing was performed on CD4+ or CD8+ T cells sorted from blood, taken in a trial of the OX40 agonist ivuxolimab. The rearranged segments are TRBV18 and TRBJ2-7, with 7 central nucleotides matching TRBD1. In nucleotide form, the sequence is TGTGCCAGCTCACGACCGGGGACAGACCTAACCTACGAGCAGTACTTC. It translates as CASSRPGTDLTYEQYF.